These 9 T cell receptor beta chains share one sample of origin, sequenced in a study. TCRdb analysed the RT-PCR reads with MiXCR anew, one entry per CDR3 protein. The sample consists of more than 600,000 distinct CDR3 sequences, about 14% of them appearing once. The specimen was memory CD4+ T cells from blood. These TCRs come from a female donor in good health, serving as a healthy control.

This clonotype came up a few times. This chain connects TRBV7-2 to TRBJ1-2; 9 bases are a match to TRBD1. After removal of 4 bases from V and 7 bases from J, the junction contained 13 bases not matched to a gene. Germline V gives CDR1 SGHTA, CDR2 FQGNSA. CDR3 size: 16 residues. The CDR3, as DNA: TGTGCCAGCAGCTCGAACCCGGGACAGGGACCGGGTGGCTACACCTTC. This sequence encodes CASSSNPGQGPGGYTF.

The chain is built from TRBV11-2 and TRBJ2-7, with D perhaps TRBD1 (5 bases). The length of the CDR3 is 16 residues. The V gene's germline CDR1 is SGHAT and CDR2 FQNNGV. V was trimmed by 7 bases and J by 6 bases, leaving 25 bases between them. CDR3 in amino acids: CASTHDRRYGAGEQYF. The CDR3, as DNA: TGTGCCAGCACCCATGACAGAAGGTATGGCGCCGGCGAGCAGTACTTC.

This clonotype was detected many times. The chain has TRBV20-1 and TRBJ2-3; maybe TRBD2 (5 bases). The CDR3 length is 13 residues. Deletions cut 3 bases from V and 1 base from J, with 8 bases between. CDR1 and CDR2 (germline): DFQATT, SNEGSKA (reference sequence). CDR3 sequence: CSARGGRTDTQYF. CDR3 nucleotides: TGCAGTGCTAGGGGCGGGCGCACAGATACGCAGTATTTT.

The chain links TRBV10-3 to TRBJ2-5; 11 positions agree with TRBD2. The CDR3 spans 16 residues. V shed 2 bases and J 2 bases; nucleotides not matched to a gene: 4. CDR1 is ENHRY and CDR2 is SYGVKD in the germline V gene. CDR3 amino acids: CAISEPTSGTQETQYF. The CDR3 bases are TGTGCCATCAGTGAGCCGACTAGCGGGACGCAAGAGACCCAGTACTTC.

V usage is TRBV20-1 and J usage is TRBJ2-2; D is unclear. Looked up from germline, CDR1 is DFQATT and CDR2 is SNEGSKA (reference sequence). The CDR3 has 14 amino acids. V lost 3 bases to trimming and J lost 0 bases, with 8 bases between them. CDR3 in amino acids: CSASGSPNTGELFF. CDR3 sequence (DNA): TGCAGTGCTAGTGGTTCCCCGAACACCGGGGAGCTGTTTTTT.

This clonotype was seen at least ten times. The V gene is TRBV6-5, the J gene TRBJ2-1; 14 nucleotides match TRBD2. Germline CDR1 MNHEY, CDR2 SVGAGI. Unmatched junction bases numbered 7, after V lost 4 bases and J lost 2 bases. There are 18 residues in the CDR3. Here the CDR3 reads CASSSGTSGRLTYNEQFF. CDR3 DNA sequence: TGTGCCAGCAGTTCCGGGACTAGCGGGAGATTGACCTACAATGAGCAGTTCTTC.

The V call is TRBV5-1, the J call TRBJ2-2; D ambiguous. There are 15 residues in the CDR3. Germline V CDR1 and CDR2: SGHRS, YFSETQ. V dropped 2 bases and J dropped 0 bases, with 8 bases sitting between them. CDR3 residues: CASSLPSANTGELFF. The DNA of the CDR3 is TGCGCCAGCAGCTTACCATCGGCGAACACCGGGGAGCTGTTTTTT.

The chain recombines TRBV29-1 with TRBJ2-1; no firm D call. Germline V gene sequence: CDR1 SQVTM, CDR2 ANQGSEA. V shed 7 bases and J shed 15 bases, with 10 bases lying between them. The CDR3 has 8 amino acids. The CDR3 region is CSAAGPFF. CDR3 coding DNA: TGCAGCGCCGCCGGACCGTTCTTC.

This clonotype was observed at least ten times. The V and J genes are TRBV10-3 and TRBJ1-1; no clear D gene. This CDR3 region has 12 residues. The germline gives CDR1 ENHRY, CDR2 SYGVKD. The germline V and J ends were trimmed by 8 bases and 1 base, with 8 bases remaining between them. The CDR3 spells CAISPGNTEAFF. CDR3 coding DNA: TGTGCCATCTCCCCGGGGAACACTGAAGCTTTCTTT.